The source of this TCR beta chain is a study of blood T cell repertoires in COVID-19 (dated by TCRdb to 2020 to 2022). Study-wide context: Samples covering the acute and convalescent phases of COVID-19 were provided by collaborators in the United States, Italy and Spain. The repertoires were made available in a free public database intended to serve as a resource for research on the immune response to SARS-CoV-2. The material from the prospective study consisted of cDNA or gDNA derived from T cells, B-cell-depleted T cells, or PBMCs. Where available, HLA class I and class II types were obtained from metadata supplied by the sample provider rather than from assay-based typing. The sample metadata nearly always contained a de-identified subject ID, COVID-19 status, age in years and sex. Samples were obtained from the ongoing ImmuneRACE study (first 160 participants) and from 950 to 1,500 subjects provided by 6 global collaborators. Subjects who had been exposed to COVID-19, were actively infected with it, or had recovered from it provided the deeply sampled blood TCRbeta repertoires that made up the dataset. The full study reports these points: The amount of clinical and demographic metadata varied by source and participant and was provided uncurated.

The immunoSEQ Assay, a bias-controlled multiplex PCR, was used to amplify TCRbeta CDR3 regions from genomic DNA. The study's processing was this. The number of nucleated cells in each sample was estimated by amplification of reference gene primers within the assay. To quantify the absolute abundance of each unique TCRbeta CDR3 rearrangement, sequence reads were collapsed and filtered. For each sample, productive Simpson clonality was calculated as the square root of Simpson's diversity index across productive rearrangements. TCRdb retrieved this table from immuneACCESS and kept in-frame rearrangements only. Not all clones are present; in checked studies, unresolved V genes account for under half, and no reason is known for the remainder. Clone size and V and J calls were adopted from that table, with D and trimming inferred from the DNA. This sample is represented by over 110,000 clones; about three quarters of them were singletons. Less than 2.5% of the sample rests with the top ten.

Collaborating institutions collected whole blood in K2EDTA tubes following their own protocols. For TCRbeta analysis, collaborators shipped samples as frozen whole blood, isolated PBMCs, or DNA extracted from either of those sample types. As for this clone: The target of this receptor is not known. The sample holds no much larger clone one base away, and base qualities are not on file.

The material sequenced was peripheral blood. This receptor was identified in a woman aged 55-70 years with acute or convalescent COVID-19.

The CDR3 reads CASSLTPTGVNTEAFF. The nucleotides are TGTGCCAGCAGCCTTACGCCTACCGGGGTGAACACTGAAGCTTTCTTT. The V gene is TRBV5-6 and the J gene is TRBJ1-1, with the D gene call left open. The CDR3 spans 16 residues, from the cysteine through the phenylalanine. Just the 48-base CDR3 DNA is kept, in frame starting at base 1. V is cut by 4 bases and J by 0 bases, and the space between the germline ends is 16 bases. As encoded in the germline V gene, CDR1 is SGHDT while CDR2 is YYEEEE.